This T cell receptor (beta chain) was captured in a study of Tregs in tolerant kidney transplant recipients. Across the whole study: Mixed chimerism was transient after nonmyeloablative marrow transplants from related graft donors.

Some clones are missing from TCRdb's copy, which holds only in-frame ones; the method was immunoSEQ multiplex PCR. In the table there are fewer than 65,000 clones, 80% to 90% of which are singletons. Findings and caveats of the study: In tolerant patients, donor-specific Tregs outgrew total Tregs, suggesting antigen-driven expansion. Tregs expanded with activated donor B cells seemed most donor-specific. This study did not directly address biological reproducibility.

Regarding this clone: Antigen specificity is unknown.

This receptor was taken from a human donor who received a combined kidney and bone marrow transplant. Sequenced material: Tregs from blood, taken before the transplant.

The CDR3 loop is CATRGQGDEQFF. The CDR3 DNA is TGTGCCACGAGGGGACAGGGCGATGAGCAGTTCTTC. The chain couples TRBV10-3 to TRBJ2-1; 9 positions agree with TRBD1. CDR3 length equals 12 residues. The V segment lost 10 bases and the J segment 8 bases; nucleotides outside the gene matches: 6. Germline V gene sequence: CDR1 ENHRY, CDR2 SYGVKD.